This T cell receptor (beta chain) was identified during a study of T cell responses to AZD1222 COVID-19 vaccine. Only in-frame clones appear in the TCRdb table, and some are missing; sequencing was by immunoSEQ multiplex PCR. The sample has 150,000 or so clones, approximately 90% seen once. This CDR3 comprises 16 residues. Germline CDR1 and CDR2: SEHNR and FQNEAQ (reference sequence). Trimming cost V 0 bases and J 4 bases, with 13 bases left between them. Material: peripheral blood, obtained after recovery from COVID-19. The sequence was obtained from an adult who had recovered from COVID-19. The chain recombines TRBV7-9 with TRBJ2-1; D is ambiguous. CDR3 sequence (DNA): TGTGCCAGCAGCTTAGCGAGTGCGACTCCATACAATGAGCAGTTCTTC. It specifies CASSLASATPYNEQFF.